Listed below are T cell receptor beta chains from one sample, sequenced in a study of cytomegalovirus exposure and HLA in healthy donors. Generated by immunoSEQ multiplex PCR, the TCRdb table keeps only in-frame clones and is missing some. The sample lists 150,000 to 200,000 clones; around 83% were seen once. The source material was PBMCs. These receptors all stem from a man aged 45-65 years in good health and CMV-seronegative. The CDR3 runs from the conserved cysteine through the conserved F or W. The D gene is left open where the match is weak. A row's size may be missing; if present it is once, few, many or a size class.

D,J,size,V,DNA,CDR3
TRBD1,TRBJ1-4,-,TRBV9,TGTGCCAGCAGCCTAGGGACAGGGGGGACTAATGAAAAACTGTTTTTT,CASSLGTGGTNEKLFF
TRBD2,TRBJ2-3,-,TRBV6-5,TGTGCCAGCAGTTCCTTTAGCGGGAACATATATACGCAGTATTTT,CASSSFSGNIYTQYF
TRBD2,TRBJ2-2,-,TRBV27,TGTGCCAGCAAACCACTAGCGGGAGGGCCGAGCACCGGGGAGCTGTTTTTT,CASKPLAGGPSTGELFF
-,TRBJ2-2,-,TRBV4-1,TGCGCCAGCAGCCAAGGTCAGGGAAACACCGGGGAGCTGTTTTTT,CASSQGQGNTGELFF
-,TRBJ2-3,-,TRBV6-5,TGTGCCAGCAGTTACAGAGAGACGCAGTATTTT,CASSYRETQYF
TRBD2,TRBJ2-7,-,TRBV4-3,TGCGCCAGCAGCCAAGATAGGACTAGCGGGAGTGGAGCCTACGAGCAGTACTTC,CASSQDRTSGSGAYEQYF
TRBD2,TRBJ2-1,-,TRBV29-1,TGCAGCGCCCCTAGGGGGTGGACTAGCGGGGCTGAGCAGTTCTTC,CSAPRGWTSGAEQFF
TRBD1,TRBJ2-2,-,TRBV6-1,TGTGCCAGCAGTGATTGGACAGGGAACACCGGGGAGCTGTTTTTT,CASSDWTGNTGELFF
-,TRBJ1-5,-,TRBV19,TGTGCCAGTAGTATTGGCGGCAGGGGTGATCAGCCCCAGCATTTT,CASSIGGRGDQPQHF
TRBD2,TRBJ2-5,-,TRBV5-4,TGTGCCAGCAGCCCCGCCGGCGGGAGGGGAGGGGAGACCCAGTACTTC,CASSPAGGRGGETQYF
-,TRBJ2-1,-,TRBV4-3,TGCGCCAGCAGCCAAGATGACAGGTCGTACAATGAGCAGTTCTTC,CASSQDDRSYNEQFF
TRBD1,TRBJ1-5,-,TRBV11-3,TGTGCCAGCAGCTTAGCGGGAGGACAGGGAAATCAGCCCCAGCATTTT,CASSLAGGQGNQPQHF
TRBD2,TRBJ2-7,-,TRBV19,TGTGCCAGTAGTTCCCTAGCGGGAGGCCAGCCCTACGAGCAGTACTTC,CASSSLAGGQPYEQYF
TRBD2,TRBJ2-7,-,TRBV4-3,TGCGCCAGCAGCCAAGATGTGGGGGTAGCGGGCAGCTACGAGCAGTACTTC,CASSQDVGVAGSYEQYF
-,TRBJ1-1,-,TRBV11-2,TGTGCCAGCAGCTTAGACCAGGTAGTGAACACTGAAGCTTTCTTT,CASSLDQVVNTEAFF
-,TRBJ1-1,once,TRBV14,TGTGCCAGCAGCCTCCTTTCAGGGTCGAGTACTGAAGCTTTCTTT,CASSLLSGSSTEAFF
-,TRBJ2-5,-,TRBV2,TGTGCCAGCAGTGAAGTTGTTTTCAAAGAGACCCAGTACTTC,CASSEVVFKETQYF
TRBD2,TRBJ2-7,-,TRBV5-1,TGCGCCAGCAGCTTGGCGGGCGGGAGCACCTACGAGCAGTACTTC,CASSLAGGSTYEQYF
-,TRBJ1-5,-,TRBV6-1,TGTGCCAGCAGTGCGGGGTTCTTGAGCCGTCAGCCCCAGCATTTT,CASSAGFLSRQPQHF
TRBD1,TRBJ1-1,few,TRBV7-9,TGTGCCAGCAGCTTAAAAGGACAGGGGAACACTGAAGCTTTCTTT,CASSLKGQGNTEAFF
TRBD1,TRBJ1-4,-,TRBV4-3,TGCGCCAGCAGCCACGGACAGGGGGCTCGGGAAAAACTGTTTTTT,CASSHGQGAREKLFF
TRBD1,TRBJ1-2,once,TRBV6-5,TGTGCCAGCAGGGAGACAGGGGGATCTATTGGCTACACCTTC,CASRETGGSIGYTF
-,TRBJ2-4,-,TRBV7-2,TGTGCCAGCACCAGCTTTACGTCAGGTGGAGCCAAAAACATTCAGTACTTC,CASTSFTSGGAKNIQYF
TRBD1,TRBJ1-4,-,TRBV19,TGTGCCAGTAGTACGGGACAGCGTAGTAATGAAAAACTGTTTTTT,CASSTGQRSNEKLFF
TRBD1,TRBJ1-6,-,TRBV9,TGTGCCAGCAGCGCTGGGACAGTTAATTCACCCCTCCACTTT,CASSAGTVNSPLHF
-,TRBJ2-7,once,TRBV4-3,TGCGCCAGCAGCCAAGGCGGGGCAGTGTCTACCTACGAGCAGTACTTC,CASSQGGAVSTYEQYF
TRBD2,TRBJ2-4,-,TRBV5-1,TGCGCCAGCAGCTTGGCCGGAGGGACTAGCGGTCTTGGAGCCAAAAACATTCAGTACTTC,CASSLAGGTSGLGAKNIQYF
-,TRBJ2-2,-,TRBV7-9,TGTGCCAGCAGCCCCACAGAGAACACCGGGGAGCTGTTTTTT,CASSPTENTGELFF
-,TRBJ2-5,-,TRBV5-1,TGCGCCAGCAGCCCCGACTGGGGAGCCGGCCAGTACTTC,CASSPDWGAGQYF
TRBD1,TRBJ1-4,-,TRBV4-3,TGCGCCAGCAGCTACGGGACAGGGAGAGAAAAACTGTTTTTT,CASSYGTGREKLFF
-,TRBJ2-3,-,TRBV18,TGTGCCAGCTCTCTCGGACAGTGGGACACAGATACGCAGTATTTT,CASSLGQWDTDTQYF
-,TRBJ1-5,-,TRBV6-5,TGTGCCACCGAGGCAGGGTATATCCAGCCCCAGCATTTT,CATEAGYIQPQHF
-,TRBJ2-7,-,TRBV10-3,TGTGCCATCAGAAGCCGGGACACCGCCTACGAGCAGTACTTC,CAIRSRDTAYEQYF
TRBD2,TRBJ2-7,-,TRBV5-1,TGCGCCAGCAGCTTGGGACTAGCGGGAGTCTTATCTTTGGACTACGAGCAGTACTTC,CASSLGLAGVLSLDYEQYF
-,TRBJ1-5,-,TRBV4-2,TGTGCCAGCAGCCAAGATGTACAGGGCCTATCCTATCAGCCCCAGCATTTT,CASSQDVQGLSYQPQHF
TRBD2,TRBJ2-7,-,TRBV28,TGTGCCAGCGGCCCGGGAGGGGTAATCTCCTACGAGCAGTACTTC,CASGPGGVISYEQYF
TRBD2,TRBJ2-1,-,TRBV28,TGTGCCAGCAGTTCGGCGGGACTAGCGGGTTACAATGAGCAGTTCTTC,CASSSAGLAGYNEQFF
-,TRBJ1-1,-,TRBV5-1,TGCGCCAGCAGCTTCACAGGGCGAACTGAAGCTTTCTTT,CASSFTGRTEAFF
TRBD2,TRBJ2-1,-,TRBV5-1,TGCGCCAGCAGCTTGGGGGGGGGCTCCTACAATGAGCAGTTCTTC,CASSLGGGSYNEQFF
-,TRBJ1-6,-,TRBV10-2,TGCGCCAGCAGTGCCCCGCTATCACCCCTCCACTTT,CASSAPLSPLHF
-,TRBJ2-6,once,TRBV4-3,TGCGCCAGCAGCCAAGATCTAAGCTCCACTGGGGCCAACGTCCTGACTTTC,CASSQDLSSTGANVLTF
TRBD2,TRBJ2-5,-,TRBV7-2,TGTGCCAGCAGCGTACTAGCGGCCTGGGGGGAGACCCAGTACTTC,CASSVLAAWGETQYF
-,TRBJ2-7,-,TRBV15,TGTGCCACCAGCCATGACACTTACGAGCAGTACTTC,CATSHDTYEQYF
-,TRBJ2-3,-,TRBV6-1,TGTGCCAGCAGACCCCGGACTACGACAGATACGCAGTATTTT,CASRPRTTTDTQYF
TRBD1,TRBJ1-3,-,TRBV19,TGTGCCAGTAGTATCCAGGGGGCTGGAAACACCATATATTTT,CASSIQGAGNTIYF
-,TRBJ2-7,-,TRBV5-1,TGCGCCAGCAGCTCCCGGGGAGACCTCTACGAGCAGTACTTC,CASSSRGDLYEQYF
TRBD1,TRBJ1-1,-,TRBV18,TGTGCCAGCTCACCACGACAGGGGAAGGATGAAGCTTTCTTT,CASSPRQGKDEAFF
-,TRBJ2-7,-,TRBV28,TGTGCCAGCAGAAATAATTACGAGCAGTACTTC,CASRNNYEQYF
TRBD1,TRBJ2-5,-,TRBV9,TGTGCCAGCAGCGGAAGAGTGGGACAGATCCAAGAGACCCAGTACTTC,CASSGRVGQIQETQYF
-,TRBJ2-5,-,TRBV23-1,TGCGCCAGCAGTCAATCGGGGTGGGGGCCCCAAGAGACCCAGTACTTC,CASSQSGWGPQETQYF
-,TRBJ1-3,-,TRBV7-9,TGTTCCAGCAGCAAAGCGACAGCGGGAAACACCATATATTTT,CSSSKATAGNTIYF
TRBD1,TRBJ2-1,-,TRBV7-2,TGTGCCAGCAGTGAATACCCGGGACAGTTTAAAAATGAGCAGTTCTTC,CASSEYPGQFKNEQFF
TRBD1,TRBJ1-2,-,TRBV6-1,TGTGCCAGCACTTTGGACAGGTCCCTCTATGGCTACACCTTC,CASTLDRSLYGYTF
-,TRBJ2-2,-,TRBV11-2,TGTGCCAGCAGCTTAGCCCGCGGGCCGAACACCGGGGAGCTGTTTTTT,CASSLARGPNTGELFF
-,TRBJ2-2,-,TRBV6-6,TGTGCCAGCAAGAGCGGGGAGCTGTTTTTT,CASKSGELFF
-,TRBJ2-2,-,TRBV5-1,TGCGCCAGCAGCGGATACCAGGGGTCCGGGGAGCTGTTTTTT,CASSGYQGSGELFF
TRBD2,TRBJ2-3,-,TRBV28,TGTGCCAGCAGTTTATTAGGACTAGCGGGGCGCGGGGATACGCAGTATTTT,CASSLLGLAGRGDTQYF
TRBD1,TRBJ1-5,-,TRBV7-9,TGTGCCAGCAGCTTCGACAGGGGGTCGGGCAATCAGCCCCAGCATTTT,CASSFDRGSGNQPQHF
-,TRBJ1-4,-,TRBV5-1,TGCGCCAGCAGCTTGTCGAACCCCTATAATGAAAAACTGTTTTTT,CASSLSNPYNEKLFF
-,TRBJ2-5,once,TRBV6-6,TGTGCCAGCAGAAAACCGGAGGAGACCCAGTACTTC,CASRKPEETQYF